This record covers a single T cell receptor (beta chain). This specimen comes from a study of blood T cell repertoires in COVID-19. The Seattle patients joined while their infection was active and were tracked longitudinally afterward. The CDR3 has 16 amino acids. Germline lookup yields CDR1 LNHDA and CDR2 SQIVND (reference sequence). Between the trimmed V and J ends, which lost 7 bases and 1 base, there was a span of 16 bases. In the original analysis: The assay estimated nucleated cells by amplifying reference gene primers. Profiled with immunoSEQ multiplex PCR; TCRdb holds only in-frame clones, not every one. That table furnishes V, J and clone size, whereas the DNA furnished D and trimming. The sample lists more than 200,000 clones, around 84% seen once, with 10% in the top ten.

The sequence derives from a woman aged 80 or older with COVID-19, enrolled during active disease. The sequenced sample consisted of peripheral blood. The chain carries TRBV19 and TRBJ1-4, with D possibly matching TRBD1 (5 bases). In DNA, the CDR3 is TGTGCCAGTATCGGGGGTGGAGGGAGAACTAATGAAAAACTGTTTTTT. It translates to CASIGGGGRTNEKLFF.